This passage covers 30 T cell receptor beta chains from one sample sequenced in a study of vaccination and CD4 T cells after COVID-19. Specified treatment: roughly nine-day PBMC culture with coronavirus spike peptide pools or control peptides (ViraFEST assay). Oncomine TCR Beta short-read sequencing was applied to DNA from cultured CD4+ T cells. TCRdb called the PCR reads again in MiXCR, with one record for every CDR3 protein. The table lists over 12,000 distinct CDR3 sequences, around 57% of them singletons. Their antigen targets remain unknown. Sample: CD4+ T cells from blood, cultured in vitro. Source of these receptors: a human donor who had recovered from COVID-19.

This clonotype appeared a few times. The rearrangement uses TRBV24-1 and TRBJ1-5; D is possibly TRBD1 (5 bases). The CDR3 runs 12 residues. Germline CDR1 reads KGHDR; CDR2 reads SFDVKD. V gave up 11 bases and J gave up 4 bases, with 11 bases separating them. The CDR3 protein is CASKGRNQPQHF. The CDR3 DNA sequence: TGTGCCAGCAAGGGACGGAATCAGCCCCAGCATTTT.

The CDR3 sequence is CSARTHTSTDTQYF. The CDR3 nucleotides are TGCAGTGCTCGGACTCACACCAGCACAGATACGCAGTATTTT. The gene calls are TRBV20-1 and TRBJ2-3; D is perhaps TRBD2 (5 bases). Per germline, CDR1 DFQATT and CDR2 SNEGSKA (reference sequence). Trimming removed 5 bases from V and 0 bases from J, with 12 bases in between. The CDR3 length is 14 residues.

This chain's CDR3 is CASSPRASGYEQYF. For the CDR3, the DNA is TGTGCCAGCAGCCCTCGGGCTAGCGGGTACGAGCAGTACTTC. The chain uses TRBV7-6 and TRBJ2-7; TRBD2 agrees at 8 bases. Germline V gene sequence: CDR1 SGHVS, CDR2 FNYEAQ. The ends lost 5 bases at V and 4 bases at J; junction bases unmatched: 7. This CDR3 is built from 14 residues.

This clonotype is termed medium-sized. V usage is TRBV27 and J usage is TRBJ2-3; the match to TRBD2 covers 12 bases. With V trimmed by 2 bases and J by 3 bases, 0 bases remained unmatched. Germline CDR1 and CDR2: MNHEY and SMNVEV (reference sequence). The CDR3 has 15 amino acids. This CDR3 reads CASSLGTSGTDTQYF. Here the CDR3 DNA reads TGTGCCAGCAGTTTAGGGACTAGCGGGACAGATACGCAGTATTTT.

This chain joins TRBV11-3 and TRBJ2-3; D unresolved. Trimming pared 5 bases from V and 2 bases from J, leaving 8 bases between. In germline, CDR1 is SGHNT, CDR2 YENEEA. The CDR3 has 13 residues. CDR3 sequence (DNA): TGTGCCAGCAGCGCCGGACCCACAGATACGCAGTATTTT. This sequence encodes CASSAGPTDTQYF.

The chain uses TRBV7-8 and TRBJ2-7; no clear D gene. The V gene lost 5 bases and the J gene lost 0 bases, with 5 bases spanning the gap. Germline values: CDR1 SGHVS, CDR2 FQNEAQ. The CDR3 loop spans 12 amino acids. In DNA, the CDR3 is TGTGCCAGCAGCCCGTTCTCCTACGAGCAGTACTTC. As protein: CASSPFSYEQYF.

The rearrangement uses TRBV20-1 and TRBJ2-1; 8 nucleotides line up with TRBD2. Unmatched junction bases numbered 4, after V lost 0 bases and J lost 3 bases. Per germline, CDR1 DFQATT and CDR2 SNEGSKA (reference sequence). The CDR3 consists of 15 residues. The CDR3 region is CSARESGSIYNEQFF. The CDR3 DNA reads TGCAGTGCTAGAGAAAGCGGGAGTATCTACAATGAGCAGTTCTTC.

A few counts support this clonotype. This chain joins TRBV14 and TRBJ2-3; D remains unclear. Germline values: CDR1 SGHDN, CDR2 FVKESK. V was pared by 2 bases and J by 0 bases, with 9 bases between. The length of the CDR3 is 15 residues. CDR3: CASSQQMGSTDTQYF. The CDR3 nucleotides read TGTGCCAGCAGCCAACAGATGGGTAGCACAGATACGCAGTATTTT.

This chain links TRBV11-1 with TRBJ1-2, with 9 nucleotides matching TRBD1. CDR1 SGHAT and CDR2 FQDESV come from the germline V gene (reference sequence). Losses at the gene ends were 5 bases for V and 5 bases for J; bases not matched to a gene: 9. The CDR3 consists of 15 residues. In nucleotides, the CDR3 is TGTGCCAGCAGCCCGAGGACAGGGGTTTTATATGGCTACACCTTC. Translation gives CASSPRTGVLYGYTF.

CDR3 in amino acids: CASSESGTGELFF. CDR3 DNA: TGCGCCAGCAGTGAGTCTGGGACCGGGGAGCTGTTTTTT. V gene TRBV10-1 combines with J gene TRBJ2-2; D gene uncertain. V gave up 0 bases and J gave up 5 bases, with 4 bases separating them. Germline assignment: CDR1 WNHNN and CDR2 SYGVQD (reference sequence). The CDR3 is made up of 13 amino acids.

This chain uses TRBV5-4 with TRBJ1-1; D unclear. The CDR3 sequence is 11 residues long. The germline gives CDR1 SGHNT, CDR2 YYREEE (reference sequence). V lost 0 bases and J 8 bases, leaving 5 bases between the germline ends. The CDR3 DNA reads TGTGCCAGCAGCTTGGTGGGAGAAGCTTTCTTT. Its translation: CASSLVGEAFF.

This chain uses TRBV20-1 with TRBJ1-1; a possible D gene is TRBD1 (5 bases). The V and J ends lost 1 base and 2 bases respectively, with 11 bases between them. The germline gives CDR1 DFQATT, CDR2 SNEGSKA (reference sequence). This CDR3 is built from 14 residues. The CDR3 region is CSARVGRVNTEAFF. CDR3 coding DNA: TGCAGTGCTAGAGTGGGCAGGGTTAACACTGAAGCTTTCTTT.

This clonotype was counted only a few times. V usage is TRBV30 and J usage is TRBJ1-5; a possible D gene is TRBD1 (5 bases). Looked up from germline, CDR1 is GTSNPN and CDR2 is SVGIG (reference sequence). The CDR3 totals 12 residues. V was shortened by 1 base and J by 5 bases, with 6 bases between the two germline ends. This CDR3 reads CAWSGDYQPQHF. The DNA for the CDR3 is TGTGCCTGGAGTGGGGACTATCAGCCCCAGCATTTT.

This clonotype was seen a handful of times. The rearrangement uses TRBV6-4 and TRBJ2-2; D is unresolved. V lost 2 bases to trimming and J lost 11 bases, with 6 bases between them. Germline V lookup: CDR1 MRHNA, CDR2 SNTAGT. This CDR3 has 11 amino acids. The CDR3 nucleotides read TGTGCCAGCAGTGACAGAGGAGAGCTGTTTTTT. Protein product: CASSDRGELFF.

The V call is TRBV20-1, the J call TRBJ2-1; 9 nucleotides match TRBD2. From germline, CDR1 is DFQATT and CDR2 SNEGSKA (reference sequence). V dropped 3 bases and J dropped 7; count of bases not matched to a gene: 13. The CDR3 has 16 residues. The CDR3 DNA is TGCAGTGCTAGGGGCCGAGGGCGGGAGGGCCGGAATGAGCAGTTCTTC. This translates into CSARGRGREGRNEQFF.

This clonotype has just a few counts. J is TRBJ1-5 and V is TRBV11-2; D is perhaps TRBD1 (6 bases). Germline assignment: CDR1 SGHAT and CDR2 FQNNGV. Trimming pared 5 bases from V and 6 bases from J, leaving 11 bases between. This CDR3 contains 13 residues. The CDR3, as DNA: TGTGCCAGCAGCCCCGACAGGATTCAGCCCCAGCATTTT. Translating gives CASSPDRIQPQHF.

This clonotype turned up a few times. This chain uses TRBV7-2 with TRBJ2-7; D might be TRBD1 (6 bases). The germline CDR1 and CDR2 sequences are SGHTA and FQGNSA. The germline V and J ends were trimmed by 1 base and 2 bases, with 15 bases remaining between them. The CDR3 extends over 16 amino acids. CDR3 DNA: TGTGCCAGCAGCTTAGTCTTAGGACAGCGAACCTACGAGCAGTACTTC. It codes for CASSLVLGQRTYEQYF.

The chain links TRBV29-1 to TRBJ2-7; D remains ambiguous. Germline V lookup: CDR1 SQVTM, CDR2 ANQGSEA. CDR3 size: 12 residues. V dropped 4 bases and J dropped 2 bases, with 9 bases sitting between them. In DNA form, the CDR3 reads TGCAGCGTTGTAAAGGAGACCTACGAGCAGTACTTC. Its translation: CSVVKETYEQYF.

This clonotype was recorded once. The chain joins TRBV5-4 to TRBJ1-2; D perhaps matches TRBD1 (6 bases). The CDR3 sequence is 16 residues long. V was shortened by 4 bases and J by 3 bases, with 19 bases between the two germline ends. CDR1 is SGHNT and CDR2 is YYREEE in the germline V gene (reference sequence). CDR3 amino acids: CASSAGQKWIDYGYTF. In nucleotides, the CDR3 is TGTGCCAGCAGCGCCGGACAGAAGTGGATCGACTATGGCTACACCTTC. Full variable domain (outside the CDR3, taken from reference TRBV5-4 and TRBJ1-2): ETGVTQSPTHLIKTRGQQVTLRCSSQSGHNTVSWYQQALGQGPQFIFQYYREEENGRGNFPPRFSGLQFPNYSSELNVNALELDDSALYLCASSAGQKWIDYGYTFGSGTRLTVV.

In DNA, the CDR3 is TGTGCCAGCAGCCCAGGACAGGGGGGAGGCTACACCTTC. This codes for CASSPGQGGGYTF. V is TRBV7-9 and J is TRBJ1-2; 10 nucleotides match TRBD1. V dropped 5 bases and J dropped 8; count of bases not matched to a gene: 5. The CDR3 extends over 13 amino acids. CDR1 is SEHNR, CDR2 FQNEAQ, per germline (reference sequence). The complete variable domain, with remaining parts taken from reference TRBV7-9 and TRBJ1-2, reads DTGVSQNPRHKITKRGQNVTFRCDPISEHNRLYWYRQTLGQGPEFLTYFQNEAQLEKSRLLSDRFSAERPKGSFSTLEIQRTEQGDSAMYLCASSPGQGGGYTFGSGTRLTVV.

V is TRBV20-1 and J is TRBJ2-7, with 7 bases aligning to TRBD1. V was clipped by 7 bases and J by 5 bases; unmatched bases: 5. CDR1 is DFQATT, CDR2 SNEGSKA, per germline (reference sequence). The CDR3 has 11 amino acids. CDR3 sequence: CSGIGGDEQYF. CDR3 coding DNA: TGCAGTGGAATAGGGGGCGACGAGCAGTACTTC.

This sequence joins TRBV2 and TRBJ1-5; a possible D gene is TRBD1 (6 bases). CDR1 and CDR2 from the germline V gene are SNHLY and FYNNEI. V lost 7 bases and J lost 0, with 13 bases in between. The CDR3 consists of 15 residues. In DNA, the CDR3 is TGTGCCAGCAACCCGGACAGCCATAGCAATCAGCCCCAGCATTTT. Translation: CASNPDSHSNQPQHF.

The rearrangement links TRBV7-3 to TRBJ2-1; 7 bases match TRBD2. CDR1 SGHTA and CDR2 FQGTGA come from the germline V gene. The CDR3 has 12 residues. The V gene end was trimmed by 4 bases and the J gene end by 9 bases; junction bases not matched to a gene: 3. The CDR3 here is CASSSSGGEQFF. The CDR3 DNA reads TGTGCCAGCAGCTCTAGCGGCGGTGAGCAGTTCTTC.

The chain employs TRBV19 and TRBJ1-1, with unresolved D. The V gene lost 5 bases and the J gene lost 2 bases, with 9 bases spanning the gap. The CDR3 is 13 residues long. Germline assignment: CDR1 LNHDA and CDR2 SQIVND (reference sequence). DNA of the CDR3: TGTGCCAGTAGTGCCCAGGCAAACACTGAAGCTTTCTTT. This gives the protein CASSAQANTEAFF.

The chain couples TRBV7-9 to TRBJ2-7; TRBD1 matches at 7 bases. This CDR3 contains 14 residues. Germline CDR1 is SEHNR and CDR2 is FQNEAQ (reference sequence). V lost 5 bases to trimming and J lost 6 bases; unmatched junction nucleotides: 10. The CDR3: CASSPPTGSAEQYF. The CDR3 region has the DNA TGTGCCAGCAGCCCTCCGACAGGGTCGGCCGAGCAGTACTTC.

The chain links TRBV7-3 to TRBJ1-2; 8 nucleotides line up with TRBD1. The CDR3 is 15 residues long. CDR1 and CDR2 from the germline V gene are SGHTA and FQGTGA. V lost 5 bases, J lost 4 bases, and 9 bases stayed unmatched. CDR3 sequence (DNA): TGTGCCAGCAGCCCCGACAGGGGACGGGGCTATGGCTACACCTTC. Its translation is CASSPDRGRGYGYTF.

CDR3 loop: CSVEGVRLAGSNRDTQYF. For the CDR3, the DNA is TGCAGCGTTGAGGGTGTGAGACTAGCGGGGAGTAACAGAGATACGCAGTATTTT. The V and J genes are TRBV29-1 and TRBJ2-3, with 11 bases identical to TRBD2. The V segment lost 3 bases and the J segment 5 bases; nucleotides outside the gene matches: 16. The CDR3 spans 18 residues. Germline loops: CDR1 SQVTM, CDR2 ANQGSEA.

The V and J genes are TRBV7-2 and TRBJ2-5, with D possibly TRBD2 on 6 matching bases. Trimming shortened V by 3 bases and J by 3 bases, and 8 bases separated the two germline ends. Per the germline V gene, CDR1 is SGHTA and CDR2 is FQGNSA. CDR3 size: 13 residues. CDR3 region: CASSLTGEETQYF. In DNA form, the CDR3 reads TGTGCCAGCAGCTTGACGGGAGAAGAGACCCAGTACTTC.

This chain joins TRBV15 and TRBJ2-1, with D possibly matching TRBD2 (5 bases). The CDR3 contains 18 residues. Germline-derived CDR1 and CDR2 are LNHNV and YYDKDF (reference sequence). V lost 0 bases to trimming and J lost 0 bases, with 15 bases between them. For the CDR3, the DNA is TGTGCCACCAGCAGAGATAGGAGGAGAGCAAGCTCCTACAATGAGCAGTTCTTC. Its protein product is CATSRDRRRASSYNEQFF.

In its sample, this clonotype was seen a few times. The chain has TRBV7-2 and TRBJ1-5; D remains unclear. Germline V gene data show CDR1 as SGHTA and CDR2 as FQGNSA. The CDR3 length is 13 residues. V lost 5 bases to trimming and J lost 9 bases, with 14 bases between them. For the CDR3, the DNA is TGTGCCAGCAGCCCAGAAGGAGGTCGGCCCCAGCATTTT. Encoded protein: CASSPEGGRPQHF.